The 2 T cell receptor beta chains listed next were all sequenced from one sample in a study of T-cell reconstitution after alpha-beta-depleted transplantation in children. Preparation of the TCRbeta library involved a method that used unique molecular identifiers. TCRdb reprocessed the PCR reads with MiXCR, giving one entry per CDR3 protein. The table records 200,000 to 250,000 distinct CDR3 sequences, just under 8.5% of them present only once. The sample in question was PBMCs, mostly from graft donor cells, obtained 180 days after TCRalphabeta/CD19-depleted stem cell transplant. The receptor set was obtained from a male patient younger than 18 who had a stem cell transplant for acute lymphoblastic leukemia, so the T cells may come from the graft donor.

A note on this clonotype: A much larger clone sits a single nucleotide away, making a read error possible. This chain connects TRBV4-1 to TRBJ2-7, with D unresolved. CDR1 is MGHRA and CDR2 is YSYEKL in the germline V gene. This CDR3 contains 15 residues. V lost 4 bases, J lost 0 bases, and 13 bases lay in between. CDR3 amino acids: CASSPLVRSSYEQYF. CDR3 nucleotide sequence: TGCGCCAGCAGCCCCTTAGTTAGGAGCTCCTACGAGCAGTACTTC.

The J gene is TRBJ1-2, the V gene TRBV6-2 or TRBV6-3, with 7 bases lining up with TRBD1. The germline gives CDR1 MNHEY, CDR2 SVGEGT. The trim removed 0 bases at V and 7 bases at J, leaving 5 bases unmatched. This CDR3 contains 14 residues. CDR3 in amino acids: CASSYSDRARGYTF. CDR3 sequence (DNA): TGTGCCAGCAGTTACTCCGACAGGGCTCGTGGCTACACCTTC.